This T cell receptor beta chain comes out of a study of T-cell reconstitution after alpha-beta-depleted transplantation in children. Study-level results: Alpha-beta T cells about two months after transplant reportedly derived from several hundred expanded graft clones. Surviving recipient T cells and thymic progenitors underlay high day-60 TCRbeta diversity in some patients. Diversity and T-cell counts at one year after transplant derived mostly from new T cells.

During its preparation, the TCRbeta library received unique molecular identifiers. Using its own MiXCR run on the PCR reads, TCRdb lists one record per CDR3 protein. Counted here are over 200,000 distinct CDR3 sequences, roughly a tenth occurring once; the ten biggest clones make up about 28%. Per the germline V gene, CDR1 is LGHNA and CDR2 is YNFKEQ. This CDR3 comprises 21 residues. V was pared by 0 bases and J by 2 bases, with 27 bases between. The sample holds many counts of this clonotype. Antigen specificity is unknown. The TCR comes from a child less than two years old with acute myeloid leukemia, due to receive a stem cell transplant. The sequencing used PBMCs, collected before TCRalphabeta/CD19-depleted stem cell transplant. This chain links TRBV4-2 with TRBJ2-3, with D possibly matching TRBD1 (6 bases). Written as DNA, the CDR3 is TGTGCCAGCAGCCAAGAAAGGGGCAGGGGAGCCATGGTGGCCCACACAGATACGCAGTATTTT. Its protein is CASSQERGRGAMVAHTDTQYF.